Shown below are 6 T cell receptor beta chains from a single sample sequenced in a study of blood T cell repertoires in COVID-19 (dated by TCRdb to the early 2020s). Library construction relied on the immunoSEQ multiplex PCR assay. In its TCRdb copy, this immuneACCESS table keeps in-frame sequences only and misses some clones. Where compared with another copy, unresolved V genes explain less than half of these, and the others have no known cause. This sample has around 260,000 clones in its table, and 80% to 90% of those were observed once. The top ten clones comprise approximately 1.5% of the sample. Specimen: peripheral blood. Source of these receptors: a woman aged 40-49 years who had recovered from COVID-19.

This chain links TRBV5-1 with TRBJ1-6; a weak D match, TRBD1 (6 bases). Trimming took off 5 bases at V and 0 bases at J, with 21 bases between the two ends. CDR1 and CDR2 (germline): SGHRS, YFSETQ. This CDR3 comprises 19 residues. The CDR3 here is CASRGGIGQSSSYNSPLHF. The CDR3 DNA is TGCGCCAGCAGAGGGGGAATCGGACAGTCGAGCTCCTATAATTCACCCCTCCACTTT.

V is TRBV13 and J is TRBJ2-3, with D perhaps TRBD1 (5 bases). Germline V gene lookup returns CDR1 PRHDT and CDR2 FYEKMQ (reference sequence). The V and J ends lost 1 base and 6 bases respectively, with 14 bases between them. The CDR3 totals 15 residues. This CDR3 is CASSLEGVMMDTQYF. CDR3 coding DNA: TGTGCCAGCAGCTTAGAAGGGGTAATGATGGATACGCAGTATTTT.

The rearrangement joins TRBV11-3 to TRBJ2-3; D is unresolved. The germline V gene encodes CDR1 SGHNT and CDR2 YENEEA. The CDR3 is 13 residues long. V dropped 5 bases and J dropped 2 bases, with 8 bases sitting between them. The CDR3 is CASSPRDTDTQYF. The CDR3 DNA follows: TGTGCCAGCAGCCCCCGAGACACAGATACGCAGTATTTT. The variable domain in full, completed from reference TRBV11-3 and TRBJ2-3, reads EAGVVQSPRYKIIEKKQPVAFWCNPISGHNTLYWYLQNLGQGPELLIRYENEEAVDDSQLPKDRFSAERLKGVDSTLKIQPAELGDSAVYLCASSPRDTDTQYFGPGTRLTVL.

This clone was counted a single time. The chain combines TRBV6-1 with TRBJ2-3; 10 positions match TRBD2. Looked up from germline, CDR1 is MNHNS and CDR2 is SASEGT. The CDR3 runs 18 residues. V gave up 3 bases and J gave up 1 base; unmatched junction bases: 10. The CDR3 DNA follows: TGTGCCAGCAGTGAGTTTAGCGGGGGGCCCTCCGGCACAGATACGCAGTATTTT. It encodes CASSEFSGGPSGTDTQYF.

The chain is built from TRBV6-5 and TRBJ2-5; a weak D match, TRBD1 (5 bases). Trimming removed 2 bases from V and 9 bases from J, with 13 bases in between. In germline, CDR1 is MNHEY, CDR2 SVGAGI. The CDR3 covers 13 residues. CDR3 nucleotides: TGTGCCAGCAGTTACGCAACTGACAGTCCCCAGTACTTC. Protein sequence: CASSYATDSPQYF.

The chain uses TRBV6-5 and TRBJ1-2; D ambiguous. CDR1 MNHEY and CDR2 SVGAGI come from the germline V gene. The CDR3 has 12 residues. V shed 9 bases and J shed 0 bases, with 8 bases lying between them. As DNA, the CDR3 is TGTGCCAGTTCGACTGCTAACTATGGCTACACCTTC. This gives the protein CASSTANYGYTF.